A selection of T cell receptor beta chains follows, all from one sample in a study of T cell repertoires in cytomegalovirus infection. A single record per CDR3 protein comes from TCRdb applying MiXCR to the reads. The repertoire holds some 77,000 distinct CDR3 sequences, with roughly 3.6% as singletons. Material for sequencing was PBMCs. These receptors came from a human donor in good health (CMV status not recorded). Some clones in this sample may be carry-over from other donors' samples. Each CDR3 is given with its conserved first and last residue. The order of the fields is D gene, J gene, clone size, V gene, CDR3 protein, CDR3 DNA. The D gene is left open where the match is weak. Clone size appears in some rows only: once, few, many, or a class for an expanded clone.

d_gene: TRBD1; j_gene: TRBJ2-7; abundance: many; v_gene: TRBV11-1; CDR3aa: CASSSGTGYEQYF; CDR3nt: TGTGCCAGCAGTTCCGGGACAGGGTACGAGCAGTACTTC
d_gene: -; j_gene: TRBJ1-6; abundance: many; v_gene: TRBV7-2; CDR3aa: CASSFDGRSPLHF; CDR3nt: TGTGCCAGCAGTTTCGATGGGAGGTCACCCCTCCACTTT
d_gene: -; j_gene: TRBJ1-5; abundance: many; v_gene: TRBV19; CDR3aa: CASSPGASSQPQHF; CDR3nt: TGTGCCAGTAGTCCAGGGGCGAGCAGTCAGCCCCAGCATTTT
d_gene: -; j_gene: TRBJ1-2; abundance: many; v_gene: TRBV5-1; CDR3aa: CASSLGVKDYYGYTF; CDR3nt: TGCGCCAGCAGCTTGGGAGTCAAGGACTACTATGGCTACACCTTC
d_gene: -; j_gene: TRBJ1-1; abundance: many; v_gene: TRBV7-9; CDR3aa: CASRPGLTRTLDTEAFF; CDR3nt: TGTGCCAGCAGACCTGGGCTGACGAGGACTCTCGACACTGAAGCTTTCTTT
d_gene: -; j_gene: TRBJ2-3; abundance: many; v_gene: TRBV27; CDR3aa: CASSPAVGGYTDTQYF; CDR3nt: TGTGCCAGCAGTCCGGCAGTCGGAGGTTACACAGATACGCAGTATTTT
d_gene: TRBD1; j_gene: TRBJ1-1; abundance: many; v_gene: TRBV2; CDR3aa: CASNGQGNTEAFF; CDR3nt: TGTGCCAGCAATGGACAGGGGAACACTGAAGCTTTCTTT
d_gene: -; j_gene: TRBJ2-5; abundance: many; v_gene: TRBV6-2/TRBV6-3; CDR3aa: CASSSPRGPRETQYF; CDR3nt: TGTGCCAGCAGTTCCCCGCGGGGCCCCCGAGAGACCCAGTACTTC
d_gene: -; j_gene: TRBJ1-4; abundance: many; v_gene: TRBV7-2; CDR3aa: CASSPTGGENEKLFF; CDR3nt: TGTGCCAGCAGCCCAACCGGAGGGGAAAATGAAAAACTGTTTTTT
d_gene: -; j_gene: TRBJ1-6; abundance: many; v_gene: TRBV7-2; CDR3aa: CASSLVPSKQTPLHF; CDR3nt: TGTGCCAGCAGCTTAGTACCGTCCAAGCAGACGCCCCTCCACTTT
d_gene: -; j_gene: TRBJ2-5; abundance: many; v_gene: TRBV20-1; CDR3aa: CSAQGGGQETQYF; CDR3nt: TGCAGTGCTCAAGGGGGGGGGCAAGAGACCCAGTACTTC
d_gene: -; j_gene: TRBJ1-1; abundance: many; v_gene: TRBV2; CDR3aa: CASSDRLAEAFF; CDR3nt: TGTGCCAGCAGTGACCGACTGGCTGAAGCTTTCTTT
d_gene: -; j_gene: TRBJ1-5; abundance: many; v_gene: TRBV7-2; CDR3aa: CASSPSQGPQHF; CDR3nt: TGTGCCAGCAGCCCGTCTCAAGGGCCCCAGCATTTT
d_gene: -; j_gene: TRBJ2-3; abundance: many; v_gene: TRBV7-8; CDR3aa: CASSLAFAGGRTDTQYF; CDR3nt: TGTGCCAGCAGCTTAGCGTTTGCCGGGGGACGCACAGATACGCAGTATTTT
d_gene: -; j_gene: TRBJ2-7; abundance: -; v_gene: TRBV5-4; CDR3aa: CASRGDTWHEQYF; CDR3nt: TGTGCCAGCAGAGGGGACACTTGGCACGAGCAGTACTTC
d_gene: TRBD1; j_gene: TRBJ2-3; abundance: many; v_gene: TRBV7-8; CDR3aa: CASRNRGTGDTDTQYF; CDR3nt: TGTGCCAGCAGAAACCGGGGGACAGGGGACACAGATACGCAGTATTTT
d_gene: -; j_gene: TRBJ1-2; abundance: many; v_gene: TRBV7-2; CDR3aa: CASSSPLNYGYTF; CDR3nt: TGTGCCAGCAGCTCCCCTTTGAACTATGGCTACACCTTC
d_gene: -; j_gene: TRBJ1-2; abundance: few; v_gene: TRBV6-5; CDR3aa: CASSYSSPGRNYGYTF; CDR3nt: TGTGCCAGCAGTTACTCGAGCCCGGGACGGAATTATGGCTACACCTTC
d_gene: -; j_gene: TRBJ2-7; abundance: many; v_gene: TRBV6-2/TRBV6-3; CDR3aa: CASRSPTYEQYF; CDR3nt: TGTGCCAGCAGGTCTCCCACATACGAGCAGTACTTC
d_gene: -; j_gene: TRBJ1-5; abundance: many; v_gene: TRBV20-1; CDR3aa: CSAREWGGQPQHF; CDR3nt: TGCAGTGCTAGAGAATGGGGTGGTCAGCCCCAGCATTTT
d_gene: TRBD1; j_gene: TRBJ1-1; abundance: many; v_gene: TRBV5-6; CDR3aa: CASSSQQGRNTEAFF; CDR3nt: TGTGCCAGCAGCTCCCAACAGGGGAGGAACACTGAAGCTTTCTTT
d_gene: -; j_gene: TRBJ2-1; abundance: many; v_gene: TRBV7-2; CDR3aa: CASSPFGGDFKQFF; CDR3nt: TGTGCCAGCAGCCCCTTCGGCGGGGACTTCAAGCAGTTCTTC
d_gene: TRBD1; j_gene: TRBJ2-2; abundance: many; v_gene: TRBV12-3/TRBV12-4; CDR3aa: CASSWAGTENTGELFF; CDR3nt: TGTGCCAGCAGTTGGGCAGGGACAGAGAACACCGGGGAGCTGTTTTTT
d_gene: -; j_gene: TRBJ2-1; abundance: many; v_gene: TRBV10-3; CDR3aa: CAISEYTTPRRNNEQFF; CDR3nt: TGTGCCATCAGTGAGTACACGACACCCCGACGGAACAATGAGCAGTTCTTC
d_gene: TRBD1; j_gene: TRBJ1-2; abundance: many; v_gene: TRBV29-1; CDR3aa: CSVEDLLGLGQGNYGYTF; CDR3nt: TGCAGCGTTGAAGATCTCCTCGGGTTGGGACAGGGCAACTATGGCTACACCTTC
d_gene: -; j_gene: TRBJ1-5; abundance: many; v_gene: TRBV7-2; CDR3aa: CASSSTGNQPQHF; CDR3nt: TGTGCCAGCAGCTCGACGGGGAATCAGCCCCAGCATTTT
d_gene: -; j_gene: TRBJ1-3; abundance: many; v_gene: TRBV20-1; CDR3aa: CSARDMGFSGNTIYF; CDR3nt: TGCAGTGCTAGAGATATGGGCTTCTCTGGAAACACCATATATTTT
d_gene: TRBD2; j_gene: TRBJ2-1; abundance: many; v_gene: TRBV19; CDR3aa: CASSRSSGGLNEQFF; CDR3nt: TGTGCCAGTAGTCGCAGTAGCGGGGGTCTCAATGAGCAGTTCTTC
d_gene: TRBD2; j_gene: TRBJ2-3; abundance: many; v_gene: TRBV6-2/TRBV6-3; CDR3aa: CASRTSGTDTQYF; CDR3nt: TGTGCCAGCAGGACTAGCGGCACAGATACGCAGTATTTT
d_gene: TRBD2; j_gene: TRBJ2-7; abundance: many; v_gene: TRBV2; CDR3aa: CASKAERGGPGSEQYF; CDR3nt: TGTGCCAGCAAGGCGGAGCGGGGGGGCCCAGGGAGCGAGCAGTACTTC
d_gene: -; j_gene: TRBJ1-5; abundance: many; v_gene: TRBV7-9; CDR3aa: CASSSLLWGGPQHF; CDR3nt: TGTGCCAGCAGCTCACTCCTTTGGGGTGGGCCCCAGCATTTT
d_gene: -; j_gene: TRBJ2-2; abundance: many; v_gene: TRBV7-2; CDR3aa: CASSSTGIGELFF; CDR3nt: TGTGCCAGCAGCTCAACAGGGATCGGGGAGCTGTTTTTT
d_gene: TRBD1; j_gene: TRBJ1-1; abundance: many; v_gene: TRBV4-1; CDR3aa: CASSLFRGASTEAFF; CDR3nt: TGCGCCAGCAGCTTATTCAGGGGGGCGAGCACTGAAGCTTTCTTT
d_gene: TRBD1; j_gene: TRBJ1-5; abundance: many; v_gene: TRBV12-3/TRBV12-4; CDR3aa: CASTLTAGGNQPQHF; CDR3nt: TGTGCCAGCACACTGACAGCAGGGGGTAATCAGCCCCAGCATTTT
d_gene: -; j_gene: TRBJ1-2; abundance: many; v_gene: TRBV7-2; CDR3aa: CASSLSLGSPYGYTF; CDR3nt: TGTGCCAGCAGCCTTTCGCTGGGGTCGCCCTATGGCTACACCTTC
d_gene: TRBD1; j_gene: TRBJ2-7; abundance: many; v_gene: TRBV7-9; CDR3aa: CASSLTQGQTGEQYF; CDR3nt: TGTGCCAGCAGCTTAACACAGGGACAGACGGGCGAGCAGTACTTC
d_gene: -; j_gene: TRBJ1-1; abundance: many; v_gene: TRBV5-6; CDR3aa: CASSFAHSGTEAFF; CDR3nt: TGTGCCAGCAGCTTCGCCCACAGCGGAACTGAAGCTTTCTTT
d_gene: -; j_gene: TRBJ1-1; abundance: many; v_gene: TRBV19; CDR3aa: CASAPSGLFEAFF; CDR3nt: TGTGCCAGTGCCCCGAGTGGGTTATTTGAAGCTTTCTTT
d_gene: -; j_gene: TRBJ2-2; abundance: many; v_gene: TRBV4-3; CDR3aa: CASSQDLSPTGELFF; CDR3nt: TGCGCCAGCAGCCAAGATCTTTCACCCACCGGGGAGCTGTTTTTT
d_gene: -; j_gene: TRBJ2-7; abundance: many; v_gene: TRBV29-1; CDR3aa: CSVRSGSSYEQYF; CDR3nt: TGCAGCGTAAGGTCGGGGAGTTCCTACGAGCAGTACTTC
d_gene: -; j_gene: TRBJ2-7; abundance: many; v_gene: TRBV7-6; CDR3aa: CASSPPVGARYEQYF; CDR3nt: TGTGCCAGCAGCCCCCCTGTTGGGGCCCGCTACGAGCAGTACTTC
d_gene: TRBD2; j_gene: TRBJ2-7; abundance: many; v_gene: TRBV3-1; CDR3aa: CASSLGLADYEQYF; CDR3nt: TGTGCCAGCAGCCTGGGACTAGCGGACTACGAGCAGTACTTC
d_gene: TRBD2; j_gene: TRBJ2-7; abundance: many; v_gene: TRBV4-2; CDR3aa: CASSQDLTSGAYEQYF; CDR3nt: TGTGCCAGCAGCCAAGATCTGACTAGCGGGGCCTACGAGCAGTACTTC
d_gene: TRBD1; j_gene: TRBJ2-5; abundance: many; v_gene: TRBV6-1; CDR3aa: CASSSPKSSPKVRGLQETQYF; CDR3nt: TGTGCCAGCAGTTCCCCTAAAAGTTCCCCTAAAGTTAGGGGGCTGCAAGAGACCCAGTACTTC
d_gene: TRBD2; j_gene: TRBJ2-5; abundance: many; v_gene: TRBV7-2; CDR3aa: CASGLAGGPETQYF; CDR3nt: TGTGCCAGCGGCTTAGCGGGGGGGCCGGAGACCCAGTACTTC
d_gene: -; j_gene: TRBJ1-1; abundance: many; v_gene: TRBV2; CDR3aa: CASRFATEAFF; CDR3nt: TGTGCCAGTCGGTTTGCCACTGAAGCTTTCTTT
d_gene: TRBD1; j_gene: TRBJ2-5; abundance: many; v_gene: TRBV5-5; CDR3aa: CVSSLQGSHETQYF; CDR3nt: TGTGTCAGCAGCCTACAGGGGAGCCACGAGACCCAGTACTTC
d_gene: -; j_gene: TRBJ2-7; abundance: many; v_gene: TRBV14; CDR3aa: CASSQGEGQVPYEQYF; CDR3nt: TGTGCCAGCAGCCAAGGTGAGGGGCAAGTCCCCTACGAGCAGTACTTC
d_gene: TRBD1; j_gene: TRBJ1-5; abundance: many; v_gene: TRBV7-2; CDR3aa: CASSPGTGMNQPQHF; CDR3nt: TGTGCCAGCAGCCCAGGGACAGGGATGAATCAGCCCCAGCATTTT
d_gene: TRBD1; j_gene: TRBJ1-1; abundance: many; v_gene: TRBV20-1; CDR3aa: CSATSYRGLVRTEAFF; CDR3nt: TGCAGTGCTACGTCCTACAGGGGTTTGGTTCGCACTGAAGCTTTCTTT
d_gene: -; j_gene: TRBJ1-6; abundance: many; v_gene: TRBV5-5; CDR3aa: CVSSLDGTGNSPLHF; CDR3nt: TGTGTCAGCAGCTTGGATGGGACGGGAAATTCACCCCTCCACTTT
d_gene: -; j_gene: TRBJ1-1; abundance: many; v_gene: TRBV6-2/TRBV6-3; CDR3aa: CASSYSPWGVDTEAFF; CDR3nt: TGTGCCAGCAGTTACTCCCCCTGGGGGGTCGACACTGAAGCTTTCTTT
d_gene: -; j_gene: TRBJ2-1; abundance: many; v_gene: TRBV7-2; CDR3aa: CASSLASGGGAYNEQFF; CDR3nt: TGTGCCAGCAGCTTAGCGTCAGGGGGGGGGGCTTACAATGAGCAGTTCTTC
d_gene: TRBD1; j_gene: TRBJ2-3; abundance: -; v_gene: TRBV12-3/TRBV12-4; CDR3aa: CASSGTGSQDTQYF; CDR3nt: TGTGCCAGCAGCGGGACAGGGTCGCAAGATACGCAGTATTTT
d_gene: TRBD1; j_gene: TRBJ1-5; abundance: many; v_gene: TRBV7-2; CDR3aa: CASSHRSPGQATNQPQHF; CDR3nt: TGTGCCAGCAGCCACAGGAGTCCGGGACAGGCGACAAATCAGCCCCAGCATTTT
d_gene: -; j_gene: TRBJ2-7; abundance: many; v_gene: TRBV7-9; CDR3aa: CASSLTGDSYEQYF; CDR3nt: TGTGCCAGCAGCTTGACAGGTGACTCCTACGAGCAGTACTTC